The 27 T cell receptor beta chains reported below all come from one sample, sequenced in a study of OX40 agonist ivuxolimab in advanced cancers. The repertoire was sequenced with immunoSEQ multiplex PCR; TCRdb's copy has only in-frame clones and lacks some. The sample has 75,000 to 95,000 clones; 89% are singletons. The sequenced sample was CD4+ or CD8+ T cells sorted from blood, obtained in a trial of the OX40 agonist ivuxolimab. The receptors originated from an adult with an advanced solid tumor such as melanoma, head and neck, liver or kidney cancer.

This clone was counted a few times. The CDR3 loop reads CASSPLALLGADTQYF. DNA for the CDR3: TGTGCCAGCAGTCCCCTCGCGCTGTTAGGGGCAGATACGCAGTATTTT. This sequence joins TRBV27 and TRBJ2-3; tentatively, D is TRBD1 (5 bases). The V end lost 5 bases, the J end lost 4 bases, and 19 bases lay between the germline ends. The CDR3 loop spans 16 amino acids. Germline V lookup: CDR1 MNHEY, CDR2 SMNVEV (reference sequence).

This sequence joins TRBV7-6 and TRBJ2-7; 11 bases map to TRBD1. The germline V gene encodes CDR1 SGHVS and CDR2 FNYEAQ. The CDR3 consists of 16 residues. V dropped 4 bases and J dropped 6; count of bases not matched to a gene: 11. CDR3 sequence: CASSSRLGQGGSEQYF. The DNA of the CDR3 is TGTGCCAGCAGCTCCCGTCTGGGACAGGGGGGTTCCGAGCAGTACTTC.

Of note for this clone: The sample contains more than one DNA sequence encoding this CDR3. The chain has TRBV9 and TRBJ2-1, with TRBD2 matching 15 bases. This CDR3 has 17 amino acids. CDR1 and CDR2 from the germline V gene are SGDLS and YYNGEE. Trimming cost V 4 bases and J 7 bases; bases outside gene matches: 9. This CDR3 is CASSPPGLAGGRNEQFF. The CDR3 nucleotides are TGTGCCAGCAGCCCTCCGGGACTAGCGGGAGGCCGTAATGAGCAGTTCTTC.

The chain recombines TRBV6-4 with TRBJ2-3; TRBD2 matches at 12 bases. Germline V lookup: CDR1 MRHNA, CDR2 SNTAGT. CDR3 length: 15 residues. Unmatched junction bases numbered 5, after V lost 5 bases and J lost 5 bases. The CDR3 DNA reads TGTGCCAGCAGTCCTAGCGGGGGGGATGAAGATACGCAGTATTTT. Its translation is CASSPSGGDEDTQYF.

The J gene is TRBJ1-1, the V gene TRBV10-3; TRBD1 is a possible D gene (6 bases). The CDR3 is 14 amino acids. Per germline, CDR1 ENHRY and CDR2 SYGVKD. Trimming removed 5 bases at V and 5 bases at J, with 15 bases between. CDR3 region: CAISFTGQGTEAFF. The CDR3 coding sequence is TGTGCCATCAGTTTCACAGGGCAGGGGACTGAAGCTTTCTTT.

This clone was picked up one time. The chain uses TRBV5-1 and TRBJ2-2, with D unclear. V shed 1 base and J shed 3 bases, with 7 bases lying between them. CDR1 is SGHRS and CDR2 is YFSETQ in the germline V gene. The CDR3 has 14 residues. CDR3 coding DNA: TGCGCCAGCAGCTTGTTAGTCGACACCGGGGAGCTGTTTTTT. This gives the protein CASSLLVDTGELFF.

In DNA form, the CDR3 reads TGTGCCAGCAGCTTAAATGCTAACTCTGGAAACACCATATATTTT. Amino acid sequence: CASSLNANSGNTIYF. This chain connects TRBV7-6 to TRBJ1-3, with D hard to call. The CDR3 length is 15 residues. Germline V CDR1 and CDR2: SGHVS, FNYEAQ. With 2 bases removed from V and 0 bases from J, the gap between germline ends came to 8 bases.

The gene calls are TRBV7-3 and TRBJ1-3, with D possibly matching TRBD1 (5 bases). The CDR3 covers 14 residues. Per germline, CDR1 SGHTA and CDR2 FQGTGA. Trimming stripped 3 bases from V and 2 bases from J, with 8 bases between. The CDR3 loop reads CASSLGETGNTIYF. The CDR3 nucleotides read TGTGCCAGCAGCTTGGGGGAAACTGGAAACACCATATATTTT.

V usage is TRBV11-2 and J usage is TRBJ2-2, with D hard to call. In germline, CDR1 is SGHAT, CDR2 FQNNGV. The CDR3 runs 14 residues. Trimming cost V 1 base and J 3 bases, with 6 bases left between them. CDR3 protein: CASSLAAYTGELFF. The CDR3 coding sequence is TGTGCCAGCAGCTTAGCAGCCTACACCGGGGAGCTGTTTTTT.

The table lists this clone with many counts. J is TRBJ2-7 and V is TRBV6-1; D uncertain. V shed 0 bases and J shed 1 base, with 10 bases lying between them. Per germline, CDR1 MNHNS and CDR2 SASEGT. The CDR3 covers 15 residues. CDR3 protein: CASSEALRPSYEQYF. In DNA, the CDR3 is TGTGCCAGCAGTGAAGCGCTACGGCCTTCCTACGAGCAGTACTTC.

The chain's CDR3 is CASSLVGALMNTEAFF. Here the CDR3 DNA reads TGTGCCAGCAGCTTGGTCGGGGCCCTTATGAACACTGAAGCTTTCTTT. The V and J genes are TRBV5-6 and TRBJ1-1, with D maybe TRBD1 (5 bases). Germline loops: CDR1 SGHDT, CDR2 YYEEEE. CDR3 length equals 16 residues. Trimming shortened V by 0 bases and J by 0 bases, and 12 bases separated the two germline ends.

V is TRBV5-1 and J is TRBJ1-4, with a possible D match to TRBD1 (5 bases). The CDR3 length is 14 residues. The germline V gene encodes CDR1 SGHRS and CDR2 YFSETQ. Trimming took off 1 base at V and 7 bases at J, with 11 bases between the two ends. This CDR3 is CASSLSGLGEKLFF. CDR3 DNA sequence: TGCGCCAGCAGCTTGTCGGGGCTAGGTGAAAAACTGTTTTTT. Together with reference TRBV5-1 and TRBJ1-4, the CDR3 gives the full variable domain: KAGVTQTPRYLIKTRGQQVTLSCSPISGHRSVSWYQQTPGQGLQFLFEYFSETQRNKGNFPGRFSGRQFSNSRSEMNVSTLELGDSALYLCASSLSGLGEKLFFGSGTQLSVL.

This chain joins TRBV6-1 and TRBJ2-1; D remains unclear. Germline values: CDR1 MNHNS, CDR2 SASEGT. CDR3 length: 14 amino acids. Between the trimmed V and J ends, which lost 6 bases and 7 bases, there was a span of 16 bases. CDR3 protein: CASSSVRLGNEQFF. The CDR3 coding sequence is TGTGCCAGCAGCTCCGTCAGATTGGGAAATGAGCAGTTCTTC.

The chain joins TRBV6-6 to TRBJ2-3; TRBD2 agrees at 7 bases. The CDR3 extends over 15 amino acids. The germline CDR1 and CDR2 sequences are MNHNY and SVGAGI (reference sequence). V lost 7 bases and J lost 4; bases outside the gene matches: 11. CDR3 residues: CASTAPGLGADTQYF. CDR3 bases: TGTGCCAGCACCGCCCCCGGACTAGGGGCAGATACGCAGTATTTT.

The DNA for the CDR3 is TGTGCCAGCAGCGCAGGCCGAGAGCAGTTCTTC. Its translation is CASSAGREQFF. The V gene is TRBV7-9, the J gene TRBJ2-1; D remains unclear. Germline CDR1 is SEHNR and CDR2 is FQNEAQ (reference sequence). V lost 5 bases and J lost 10, with 9 bases in between. This CDR3 comprises 11 residues.

The chain links TRBV27 to TRBJ2-1; D is undetermined. The CDR3 sequence is 14 residues long. V lost 4 bases, J lost 6 bases, and 13 bases lay in between. Germline V gives CDR1 MNHEY, CDR2 SMNVEV (reference sequence). The CDR3 sequence is CASSSQTGANEQFF. CDR3 coding DNA: TGTGCCAGCAGTTCACAGACTGGCGCCAATGAGCAGTTCTTC.

This clone occurred once. The genes are TRBV9 and TRBJ2-5, with 9 bases matching TRBD2. This CDR3 has 16 amino acids. CDR1 and CDR2 (germline): SGDLS, YYNGEE. V lost 0 bases, J lost 6 bases, and 9 bases stayed unmatched. The CDR3 region has the DNA TGTGCCAGCAGCGTAGGAGTAGCGGGAGATTTAAAGACCCAGTACTTC. Residues: CASSVGVAGDLKTQYF.

The chain couples TRBV13 to TRBJ1-2; 11 bases fit TRBD1. The V gene end was trimmed by 1 base and the J gene end by 5 bases; junction bases not matched to a gene: 6. CDR1 is PRHDT and CDR2 is FYEKMQ in the germline V gene (reference sequence). The CDR3 loop spans 16 amino acids. The DNA of the CDR3 is TGTGCCAGCAGCTTAGACCCTGGGACAGGGGGGTATGGCTACACCTTC. It yields the protein CASSLDPGTGGYGYTF.

The chain uses TRBV28 and TRBJ1-2, with D tentatively TRBD1 (6 bases). CDR1 is MDHEN and CDR2 is SYDVKM in the germline V gene. Trimming took off 2 bases at V and 5 bases at J, with 15 bases between the two ends. The CDR3 length is 15 residues. CDR3 in amino acids: CASSLAGGGWYGYTF. The CDR3 DNA follows: TGTGCCAGCAGTTTAGCGGGGGGCGGTTGGTATGGCTACACCTTC.

The CDR3 spells CASSPNGAYGYTF. The DNA of the CDR3 is TGTGCCAGCAGCCCTAATGGGGCCTATGGCTACACCTTC. The rearrangement joins TRBV5-4 to TRBJ1-2; possibly TRBD1 for D (5 bases). The germline V and J ends were trimmed by 4 bases and 4 bases, with 11 bases remaining between them. Per germline, CDR1 SGHNT and CDR2 YYREEE (reference sequence). The CDR3 spans 13 residues.

This chain connects TRBV2 to TRBJ1-6; 8 bases align to TRBD1. The V segment lost 1 base and the J segment 8 bases; nucleotides outside the gene matches: 4. The CDR3 extends over 15 amino acids. Germline lookup yields CDR1 SNHLY and CDR2 FYNNEI. The CDR3 nucleotides read TGTGCCAGCAGTGAAGAGACAGGGGAGTATTCACCCCTCCACTTT. Protein: CASSEETGEYSPLHF.

The V and J genes are TRBV20-1 and TRBJ2-1; D remains unclear. Germline loops: CDR1 DFQATT, CDR2 SNEGSKA (reference sequence). Deletions cut 4 bases from V and 9 bases from J, with 10 bases between. This CDR3 has 11 amino acids. The CDR3 DNA follows: TGCAGTGCTATACGCGGTGGTGAGCAGTTCTTC. This gives the protein CSAIRGGEQFF.

The chain joins TRBV9 to TRBJ2-3; D is unresolved. CDR1 and CDR2 (germline): SGDLS, YYNGEE. The CDR3 has 12 amino acids. Trimming pared 5 bases from V and 9 bases from J, leaving 13 bases between. Written as DNA, the CDR3 is TGTGCCAGCAGTCCCCCCGGCTTAACGCAGTATTTT. This gives the protein CASSPPGLTQYF.

J is TRBJ2-3 and V is TRBV29-1; 9 positions match TRBD2. The V and J ends lost 3 bases and 1 base, in that order; junction bases with no gene match: 5. The CDR3 consists of 15 residues. Germline V CDR1 and CDR2: SQVTM, ANQGSEA. In nucleotides, the CDR3 is TGCAGCGTTGATGGTGTAGCGGGGGGCACAGATACGCAGTATTTT. Protein product: CSVDGVAGGTDTQYF.

A single count supports this clone. The chain employs TRBV15 and TRBJ2-1; tentative D call: TRBD2 (5 bases). The CDR3 length is 16 residues. Germline V gene lookup returns CDR1 LNHNV and CDR2 YYDKDF (reference sequence). Trimming took off 3 bases at V and 0 bases at J, with 12 bases between the two ends. Here the CDR3 reads CATSSLSARSYNEQFF. DNA of the CDR3: TGTGCCACCAGCAGCCTTAGCGCCCGCTCCTACAATGAGCAGTTCTTC.

This clone showed up just a few times. The chain carries TRBV7-9 and TRBJ2-5; possible D gene TRBD1, 6 bases. In germline, CDR1 is SEHNR, CDR2 FQNEAQ (reference sequence). The CDR3 covers 14 residues. V gave up 11 bases and J gave up 1 base, with 17 bases separating them. The CDR3 nucleotides are TGTGCCGGCTGGACAGAAAATTCCCAAGAGACCCAGTACTTC. Its translation: CAGWTENSQETQYF.

The J gene is TRBJ2-7, the V gene TRBV7-2; TRBD1 might be the D (5 bases). The CDR3 has 13 residues. The V gene lost 6 bases and the J gene lost 9 bases, with 18 bases spanning the gap. Looked up from germline, CDR1 is SGHTA and CDR2 is FQGNSA. The CDR3 DNA is TGTGCCAGCAGACCCGCGTCCCAGCAGGGGCAGTACTTC. Its translation: CASRPASQQGQYF.